What follows are 21 T cell receptor beta chains derived from one specimen sequenced in a study of CD8+ T cells in alopecia areata. TCR sequencing used cDNA made by reverse transcription of extracted RNA. The repertoire was sequenced with immunoSEQ multiplex PCR; TCRdb's copy has only in-frame clones and lacks some. This table holds 150,000 or so clones, about nine tenths found once. The sequenced sample was CD8+ T cells sorted from blood, obtained at week 0. Receptors originate from a human donor with alopecia areata.

The rearrangement joins TRBV7-8 to TRBJ1-3; 9 bases agree with TRBD1. The V gene's germline CDR1 is SGHVS and CDR2 FQNEAQ. This CDR3 comprises 16 residues. V was clipped by 5 bases and J by 0 bases; unmatched bases: 5. CDR3 residues: CASSQGTGRSGNTIYF. The CDR3 coding sequence is TGTGCCAGCAGCCAGGGGACAGGGCGCTCTGGAAACACCATATATTTT. The full variable domain, rest sourced from reference TRBV7-8 and TRBJ1-3, is GAGVSQSPRYKVAKRGQDVALRCDPISGHVSLFWYQQALGQGPEFLTYFQNEAQLDKSGLPSDRFFAERPEGSVSTLKIQRTQQEDSAVYLCASSQGTGRSGNTIYFGEGSWLTVV.

This clone has only one observation. The chain joins TRBV7-9 to TRBJ2-1; perhaps D is TRBD1 or TRBD2 (5 bases each). Germline-derived CDR1 and CDR2 are SEHNR and FQNEAQ (reference sequence). V was pared by 0 bases and J by 13 bases, with 16 bases between. The length of the CDR3 is 14 residues. CDR3 sequence reads: CASSLAAGTTGQFF. In nucleotides, the CDR3 is TGTGCCAGCAGCTTAGCGGCAGGGACGACGGGACAGTTCTTC.

The chain couples TRBV4-1 to TRBJ1-2; TRBD1 agrees at 10 bases. The CDR3 loop spans 13 amino acids. V lost 4 bases, J lost 6 bases, and 2 bases stayed unmatched. Germline CDR1 is MGHRA and CDR2 is YSYEKL. CDR3 sequence: CASSRGTGDGYTF. In DNA, the CDR3 is TGCGCCAGCAGCCGCGGGACAGGGGATGGCTACACCTTC.

V gene TRBV5-4 combines with J gene TRBJ1-1; D is possibly TRBD1 (5 bases). CDR3 length: 13 amino acids. V was pared by 7 bases and J by 0 bases, with 10 bases between. From germline, CDR1 is SGHNT and CDR2 YYREEE (reference sequence). The CDR3 DNA reads TGTGCCAGCGAAGACAGCTTGAACACTGAAGCTTTCTTT. Translating gives CASEDSLNTEAFF.

This clone was seen more than once but under ten times. V and J are TRBV5-1 and TRBJ2-2; 8 bases are shared with TRBD1. Germline lookup yields CDR1 SGHRS and CDR2 YFSETQ. Trimming cost V 3 bases and J 5 bases; bases outside gene matches: 12. The CDR3 length is 17 residues. CDR3 amino acids: CASSSDLGQGNTGELFF. CDR3 in DNA: TGCGCCAGCAGCTCTGACCTAGGACAGGGAAATACCGGGGAGCTGTTTTTT.

This clone occurred a few times. This chain uses TRBV27 with TRBJ2-7, with 8 bases matching TRBD2. Germline CDR1 and CDR2: MNHEY and SMNVEV (reference sequence). The CDR3 is made up of 17 amino acids. Germline trimming cut 5 bases from V and 2 bases from J; bases unmatched to any gene: 14. The CDR3 nucleotides are TGTGCCAGCAGTATGATAGCGGGACACCGGCCCGCCTACGAGCAGTACTTC. Protein sequence: CASSMIAGHRPAYEQYF.

The chain links TRBV12-5 to TRBJ1-1; D may be TRBD1 (5 bases). Germline V CDR1 and CDR2: LGHNT, FRNRAP. V gave up 3 bases and J gave up 2 bases, with 13 bases separating them. The CDR3 covers 15 residues. CDR3 protein: CASGFIGAGNTEAFF. The CDR3 DNA sequence: TGTGCTAGTGGTTTTATAGGGGCGGGAAACACTGAAGCTTTCTTT.

V gene TRBV11-1 combines with J gene TRBJ2-3, with D hard to call. The length of the CDR3 is 12 residues. CDR1 SGHAT and CDR2 FQDESV come from the germline V gene (reference sequence). V was pared by 1 base and J by 6 bases, with 5 bases between. CDR3 protein: CASSLVGDTQYF. For the CDR3, the DNA is TGTGCCAGCAGCTTAGTTGGCGATACGCAGTATTTT.

The gene calls are TRBV7-6 and TRBJ1-2; D may be TRBD1 (6 bases). The germline CDR1 and CDR2 sequences are SGHVS and FNYEAQ. V was cut by 5 bases and J by 2 bases, with 18 bases left in between. The CDR3 has 16 amino acids. The CDR3 nucleotides are TGTGCCAGCAGCCCCCCGGGACACCCCAGGAACTATGGCTACACCTTC. It codes for CASSPPGHPRNYGYTF.

The rearrangement uses TRBV27 and TRBJ2-1; TRBD2 aligns across 7 bases. Germline V gene sequence: CDR1 MNHEY, CDR2 SMNVEV (reference sequence). V shed 6 bases, J shed 4 bases, and the junction held 12 bases outside the gene matches. The CDR3 covers 16 residues. The CDR3 is CASSSGLSTPYNEQFF. In nucleotides, the CDR3 is TGTGCCAGCAGCTCGGGACTATCAACCCCTTACAATGAGCAGTTCTTC.

This clone was recorded only once. The chain is built from TRBV27 and TRBJ1-2; D gene unclear. The CDR3 is made up of 14 amino acids. The ends were cut back, 3 bases at V and 2 bases at J, with 10 bases in the middle. Per the germline V gene, CDR1 is MNHEY and CDR2 is SMNVEV (reference sequence). The CDR3 here is CASSFGRRNYGYTF. For the CDR3, the DNA is TGTGCCAGCAGTTTCGGACGGAGAAACTATGGCTACACCTTC.

The chain couples TRBV19 to TRBJ2-1; 9 nucleotides agree with TRBD1. The CDR3 covers 15 residues. Looked up from germline, CDR1 is LNHDA and CDR2 is SQIVND (reference sequence). The V and J ends lost 3 bases and 2 bases, in that order; junction bases with no gene match: 2. The CDR3 is CASSIWTGAYNEQFF. CDR3 coding DNA: TGTGCCAGTAGTATCTGGACAGGGGCCTACAATGAGCAGTTCTTC.

The V gene is TRBV9, the J gene TRBJ2-1; TRBD1 is a possible D gene (5 bases). In germline, CDR1 is SGDLS, CDR2 YYNGEE. The germline V and J ends were trimmed by 0 bases and 7 bases, with 8 bases remaining between them. The CDR3 has 13 residues. The CDR3 reads CASSVGGPNEQFF. Written as DNA, the CDR3 is TGTGCCAGCAGCGTAGGGGGCCCAAATGAGCAGTTCTTC. Full variable domain (missing parts from reference TRBV9 and TRBJ2-1): DSGVTQTPKHLITATGQRVTLRCSPRSGDLSVYWYQQSLDQGLQFLIQYYNGEERAKGNILERFSAQQFPDLHSELNLSSLELGDSALYFCASSVGGPNEQFFGPGTRLTVL.

This chain joins TRBV12-5 and TRBJ1-5; D remains unclear. V was trimmed by 1 base and J by 4 bases, leaving 2 bases between them. Germline V CDR1 and CDR2: LGHNT, FRNRAP. This CDR3 is built from 12 residues. The CDR3 region is CASGLGNQPQHF. The CDR3 region has the DNA TGTGCTAGTGGTTTGGGAAATCAGCCCCAGCATTTT. Based on the CDR3 plus reference TRBV12-5 and TRBJ1-5, the full variable domain is DARVTQTPRHKVTEMGQEVTMRCQPILGHNTVFWYRQTMMQGLELLAYFRNRAPLDDSGMPKDRFSAEMPDATLATLKIQPSEPRDSAVYFCASGLGNQPQHFGDGTRLSIL.

This sequence joins TRBV15 and TRBJ1-2, with 9 bases lining up with TRBD1. The CDR3 is made up of 18 amino acids. V was clipped by 5 bases and J by 0 bases; unmatched bases: 13. CDR1 is LNHNV and CDR2 is YYDKDF in the germline V gene (reference sequence). CDR3 residues: CATSGTGTGKKPNYGYTF. For the CDR3, the DNA is TGTGCCACCAGCGGAACCGGGACAGGGAAGAAGCCTAACTATGGCTACACCTTC.

CDR3 nucleotides: TGCGCCAGCAGCCAAGACTCTGCGGGGGGAGCCTACAATGAGCAGTTCTTC. Translating it yields CASSQDSAGGAYNEQFF. The chain has TRBV4-1 and TRBJ2-1; 8 bases are a match to TRBD2. CDR3 size: 17 residues. The J segment lost 2 bases and the V segment lost 0 bases, leaving 6 bases of the junction unmatched. Germline assignment: CDR1 MGHRA and CDR2 YSYEKL.

The J gene is TRBJ1-1, the V gene TRBV7-8; D remains ambiguous. This CDR3 spans 13 amino acids. V lost 2 bases and J lost 1, with 5 bases in between. The V gene's germline CDR1 is SGHVS and CDR2 FQNEAQ. CDR3 protein: CASSLTTNTEAFF. In DNA form, the CDR3 reads TGTGCCAGCAGCTTAACGACGAACACTGAAGCTTTCTTT.

This chain joins TRBV6-5 and TRBJ2-3; D perhaps matches TRBD2 (6 bases). Trimming stripped 0 bases from V and 2 bases from J, with 9 bases between. Germline CDR1 is MNHEY and CDR2 is SVGAGI. The CDR3 has 15 amino acids. The CDR3 here is CASSYSGDFTDTQYF. DNA for the CDR3: TGTGCCAGCAGTTACTCGGGGGACTTCACAGATACGCAGTATTTT.

A note on this clone: In the same sample, other DNA sequences code for this CDR3. The chain links TRBV4-1 to TRBJ2-7; D gene uncertain. From germline, CDR1 is MGHRA and CDR2 YSYEKL. V gave up 0 bases and J gave up 1 base, with 4 bases separating them. The CDR3 consists of 13 residues. CDR3 amino acids: CASSQDSSYEQYF. In DNA form, the CDR3 reads TGCGCCAGCAGCCAAGACAGTTCCTACGAGCAGTACTTC.

This chain links TRBV2 with TRBJ1-2; a weak D match, TRBD1 (6 bases). V was cut by 6 bases and J by 6 bases, with 23 bases left in between. The CDR3 spans 16 residues. Germline CDR1 SNHLY, CDR2 FYNNEI. CDR3 amino acids: CASSERGPGGPNGYTF. As DNA, the CDR3 is TGTGCCAGCAGCGAACGGGGCCCCGGGGGGCCCAATGGCTACACCTTC. The whole variable domain, filled in from reference TRBV2 and TRBJ1-2, reads EPEVTQTPSHQVTQMGQEVILRCVPISNHLYFYWYRQILGQKVEFLVSFYNNEISEKSEIFDDQFSVERPDGSNFTLKIRSTKLEDSAMYFCASSERGPGGPNGYTFGSGTRLTVV.

The chain uses TRBV11-2 and TRBJ1-2; D is undetermined. The germline V gene encodes CDR1 SGHAT and CDR2 FQNNGV. The CDR3 is 13 residues long. Deletions cut 5 bases from V and 8 bases from J, with 15 bases between. CDR3 DNA: TGTGCCAGCAGCCCTGGAGGTACGTGGGGCTACACCTTC. Amino acid sequence: CASSPGGTWGYTF.